A selection of T cell receptor beta chains follows, all from one sample in a study of T cells expressing NK-cell markers. TCRdb re-called the 5' RACE reads and catalogs CDR3 proteins one per entry, DNA excluded. Its table lists a few hundred thousand distinct CDR3 sequences. The material sequenced was blood T cells: a sorted CD56 or NKG2C T cell subset, CD4+ or CD8+ T cells, or bulk PBMC T cells (not recorded which). The receptors were gathered from a man aged 18-69 years in good health. Both conserved end residues are part of each CDR3.

J gene	V gene	CDR3 protein
TRBJ2-1	TRBV12-3/TRBV12-4	CASSFLSGGVYNEQFF
TRBJ2-7	TRBV27	CASSLSRTGGLEQYF
TRBJ1-2	TRBV7-9	CASSLVSTGRLYGYTF
TRBJ2-7	TRBV7-2	CASSLGGHKYEQYF
TRBJ1-6	TRBV28	CASTSPRGSPLHF
TRBJ1-1	TRBV7-8	CASSKRVVERAFF
TRBJ2-2	TRBV5-4	CASSSGVNTGELFF
TRBJ2-5	TRBV7-8	CASSFWGLGETQYF
TRBJ2-5	TRBV5-1	CASSRTGGDQETQYF
TRBJ1-2	TRBV24-1	CATSDLQVNYGYTF
TRBJ2-3	TRBV12-3/TRBV12-4	CASSDRGRTQYF
TRBJ2-3	TRBV4-2	CASSPTGVRGDSTDTQYF
TRBJ2-1	TRBV12-3/TRBV12-4	CASSRGTSGGHEQFF
TRBJ1-1	TRBV5-6	CASSQDRERTEAFF
TRBJ2-7	TRBV9	CASSVKRALGQGLCEQYF
TRBJ1-4	TRBV6-1	CASKNRQGRKEKLFF
TRBJ2-3	TRBV5-6	CASSGGPQDTQYF
TRBJ2-5	TRBV7-8	CASSPRRVGETQYF
TRBJ2-1	TRBV11-2	CASSGRGTIQFF
TRBJ1-1	TRBV5-1	CASSQTQGAAEAFF
TRBJ2-7	TRBV7-2	CASSYRLKAAGGRGDEQYF
TRBJ2-1	TRBV3-1	CASSQGDRVKNNEQFF
TRBJ2-6	TRBV19	CASISGRGSGANVLTF
TRBJ2-5	TRBV19	CASSTPGAVQETQYF
TRBJ2-1	TRBV10-3	CAISRGQDYNEQFF
TRBJ2-1	TRBV6-1	CASSEVVASGAHEQFF
TRBJ1-2	TRBV7-2	CASSRGYYGYTF
TRBJ2-2	TRBV6-2/TRBV6-3	CASSYVLAGGRNTGELFF
TRBJ2-5	TRBV25-1	CASSDIRAGAYF
TRBJ2-1	TRBV9	CASSVSLEGEQFF